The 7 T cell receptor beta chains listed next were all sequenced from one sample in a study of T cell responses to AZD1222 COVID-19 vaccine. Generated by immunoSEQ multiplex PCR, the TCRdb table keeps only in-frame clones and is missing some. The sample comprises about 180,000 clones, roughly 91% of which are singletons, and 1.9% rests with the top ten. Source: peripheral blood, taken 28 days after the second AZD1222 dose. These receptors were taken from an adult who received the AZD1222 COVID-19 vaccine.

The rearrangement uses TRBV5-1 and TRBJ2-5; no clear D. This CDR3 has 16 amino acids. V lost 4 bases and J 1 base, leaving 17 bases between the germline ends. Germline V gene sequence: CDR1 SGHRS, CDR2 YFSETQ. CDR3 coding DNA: TGCGCCAGCAGCCCTAACCCGGTATCAGCCCAAGAGACCCAGTACTTC. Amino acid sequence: CASSPNPVSAQETQYF.

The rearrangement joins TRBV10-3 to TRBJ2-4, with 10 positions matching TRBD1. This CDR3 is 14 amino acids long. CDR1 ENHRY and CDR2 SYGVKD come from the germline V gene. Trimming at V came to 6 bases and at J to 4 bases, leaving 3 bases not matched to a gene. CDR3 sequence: CAISQGQGKNIQYF. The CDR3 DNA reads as TGTGCCATCAGCCAGGGACAGGGGAAAAACATTCAGTACTTC.

CDR3 nucleotides: TGCGCCAGCAGCTTGACGTCTAGCGGGAATGAGCAGTTCTTC. Amino acids: CASSLTSSGNEQFF. The V call is TRBV5-1, the J call TRBJ2-1; 8 bases agree with TRBD2. With V trimmed by 1 base and J by 7 bases, 4 bases remained unmatched. This CDR3 has 14 residues. Germline-derived CDR1 and CDR2 are SGHRS and YFSETQ.

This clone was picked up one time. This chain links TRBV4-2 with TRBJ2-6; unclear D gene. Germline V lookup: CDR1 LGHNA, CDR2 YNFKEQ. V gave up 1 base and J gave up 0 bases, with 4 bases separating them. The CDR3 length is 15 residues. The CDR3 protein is CASSQVGSGANVLTF. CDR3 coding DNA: TGTGCCAGCAGCCAAGTCGGCTCTGGGGCCAACGTCCTGACTTTC.

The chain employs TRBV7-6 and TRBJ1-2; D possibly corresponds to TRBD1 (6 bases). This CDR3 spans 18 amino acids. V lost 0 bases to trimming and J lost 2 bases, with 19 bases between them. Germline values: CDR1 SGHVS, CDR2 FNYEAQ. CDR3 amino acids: CASSLAHIRDTINYGYTF. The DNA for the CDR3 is TGTGCCAGCAGCTTAGCGCACATACGGGACACCATAAACTATGGCTACACCTTC.

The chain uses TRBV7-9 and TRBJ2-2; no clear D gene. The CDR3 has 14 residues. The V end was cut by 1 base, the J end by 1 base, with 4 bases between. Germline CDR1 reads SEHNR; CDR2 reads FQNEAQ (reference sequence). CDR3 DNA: TGTGCCAGCAGCTTAGTAGGGAACACCGGGGAGCTGTTTTTT. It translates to CASSLVGNTGELFF.

The CDR3 loop reads CASSLLLNTEAFF. Written as DNA, the CDR3 is TGCGCCAGCAGCTTACTACTGAACACTGAAGCTTTCTTT. This chain uses TRBV5-1 with TRBJ1-1; the D is unclear. This CDR3 spans 13 amino acids. The V end was cut by 2 bases, the J end by 0 bases, with 5 bases between. Germline V gene lookup returns CDR1 SGHRS and CDR2 YFSETQ.